Shown below are 23 T cell receptor beta chains from a single sample sequenced in a study of OX40 agonist ivuxolimab in advanced cancers. Measured with immunoSEQ multiplex PCR; TCRdb has only the in-frame clones, and not every one. The sample lists about 100,000 clones, about 87% seen once, with around 1.6% in the top ten. The sequences come from CD4+ or CD8+ T cells sorted from blood, collected in a trial of the OX40 agonist ivuxolimab. All receptors come from an adult with an advanced solid tumor such as melanoma, head and neck, liver or kidney cancer.

The V gene is TRBV6-6, the J gene TRBJ2-7; no firm D call. The CDR3 is 12 amino acids. Germline CDR1 and CDR2: MNHNY and SVGAGI (reference sequence). V shed 8 bases and J shed 3 bases, with 11 bases lying between them. The CDR3 is CASSTGGYEQYF. In nucleotides, the CDR3 is TGTGCCAGCTCTACGGGCGGCTACGAGCAGTACTTC.

The chain carries TRBV2 and TRBJ2-7; 11 positions match TRBD2. CDR1 is SNHLY, CDR2 FYNNEI, per germline. The CDR3 loop spans 15 amino acids. Unmatched junction bases numbered 4, after V lost 6 bases and J lost 0 bases. This CDR3 reads CASSAGTSGSYEQYF. As DNA, the CDR3 is TGTGCCAGCAGCGCAGGGACTAGCGGCTCCTACGAGCAGTACTTC. The whole variable domain, remainder taken from reference TRBV2 and TRBJ2-7, is EPEVTQTPSHQVTQMGQEVILRCVPISNHLYFYWYRQILGQKVEFLVSFYNNEISEKSEIFDDQFSVERPDGSNFTLKIRSTKLEDSAMYFCASSAGTSGSYEQYFGPGTRLTVT.

The chain links TRBV6-1 to TRBJ1-5; 7 bases match TRBD1. Trimming cost V 3 bases and J 7 bases; bases outside gene matches: 6. CDR3 size: 14 residues. Germline assignment: CDR1 MNHNS and CDR2 SASEGT. CDR3 in DNA: TGTGCCAGCAGTGAGGGACAGACTTACCAGCCCCAGCATTTT. Protein product: CASSEGQTYQPQHF.

The V gene is TRBV7-2, the J gene TRBJ1-2; D is ambiguous. The CDR3 contains 13 residues. Looked up from germline, CDR1 is SGHTA and CDR2 is FQGNSA. The V and J ends lost 6 bases and 14 bases respectively, with 22 bases between them. The CDR3 protein is CASRPRPQLVGTF. Here the CDR3 DNA reads TGTGCCAGCAGACCGAGACCGCAGCTCGTGGGGACCTTC.

The chain joins TRBV7-9 to TRBJ2-2; D may be TRBD1 (5 bases). The germline V gene has CDR1 SEHNR and CDR2 FQNEAQ (reference sequence). CDR3 length: 14 amino acids. V shed 6 bases and J shed 5 bases, with 13 bases lying between them. CDR3 coding DNA: TGTGCCAGCAGATCAAGGGCAGGGACCGGGGAGCTGTTTTTT. It specifies CASRSRAGTGELFF.

The rearrangement links TRBV5-4 to TRBJ2-2; no clear D gene. V was trimmed by 4 bases and J by 2 bases, leaving 12 bases between them. The germline CDR1 and CDR2 sequences are SGHNT and YYREEE (reference sequence). The length of the CDR3 is 15 residues. The DNA for the CDR3 is TGTGCCAGCAGCCCGCCTTCTCTCAACACCGGGGAGCTGTTTTTT. Translation: CASSPPSLNTGELFF.

The chain carries TRBV5-1 and TRBJ2-3, with D possibly TRBD1 on 7 matching bases. The CDR3 has 14 amino acids. V was trimmed by 7 bases and J by 1 base, leaving 13 bases between them. The germline CDR1 and CDR2 sequences are SGHRS and YFSETQ. The CDR3 reads CASGGTARTDTQYF. CDR3 coding DNA: TGCGCCAGCGGGGGGACAGCCCGCACAGATACGCAGTATTTT.

This chain links TRBV11-2 with TRBJ2-7, with D hard to call. The CDR3 consists of 13 residues. Germline CDR1 reads SGHAT; CDR2 reads FQNNGV. The germline V and J ends were trimmed by 5 bases and 0 bases, with 8 bases remaining between them. The CDR3 here is CASSPDRSYEQYF. DNA of the CDR3: TGTGCCAGCAGCCCCGACCGCTCCTACGAGCAGTACTTC.

The chain has TRBV5-1 and TRBJ1-3; weak D call: TRBD1 (5 bases). Germline V gene lookup returns CDR1 SGHRS and CDR2 YFSETQ. This CDR3 contains 14 residues. V was shortened by 5 bases and J by 4 bases, with 13 bases between the two germline ends. This CDR3 reads CASSQGSSGNTIYF. CDR3 DNA sequence: TGCGCCAGCAGTCAGGGCAGCTCCGGAAACACCATATATTTT.

The chain couples TRBV27 to TRBJ2-2, with D uncertain. CDR3 length: 14 residues. CDR1 and CDR2 (germline): MNHEY, SMNVEV (reference sequence). The V end was cut by 6 bases, the J end by 5 bases, with 13 bases between. CDR3 region: CASRELKVTGELFF. The CDR3, as DNA: TGTGCCAGCAGGGAACTTAAGGTTACCGGGGAGCTGTTTTTT.

The genes are TRBV10-1 and TRBJ2-1, with 7 bases that match TRBD2. The CDR3 contains 14 residues. V trimming: 2 bases; J trimming: 7 bases; junction bases outside the gene matches: 5. Germline lookup yields CDR1 WNHNN and CDR2 SYGVQD (reference sequence). CDR3 coding DNA: TGCGCCAGCAGTGAGCCCAACGGGAGGAATGAGCAGTTCTTC. This codes for CASSEPNGRNEQFF.

The rearrangement joins TRBV7-9 to TRBJ1-1; D gene ambiguous. The V gene lost 6 bases and the J gene lost 1 base, with 15 bases spanning the gap. Germline values: CDR1 SEHNR, CDR2 FQNEAQ (reference sequence). The CDR3 length is 15 residues. The CDR3 DNA reads TGTGCCAGCAGTCCTCAGCAGACATGGAACACTGAAGCTTTCTTT. It yields the protein CASSPQQTWNTEAFF.

The CDR3 reads CASSRRRTGSNEKLFF. The CDR3, as DNA: TGTGCCAGCAGCCGACGCCGGACAGGAAGTAATGAAAAACTGTTTTTT. The gene calls are TRBV5-4 and TRBJ1-4, with 7 nucleotides matching TRBD1. V shed 4 bases, J shed 4 bases, and the junction held 10 bases outside the gene matches. Germline V CDR1 and CDR2: SGHNT, YYREEE (reference sequence). The CDR3 is 16 residues long.

The rearrangement links TRBV18 to TRBJ1-1; 9 bases fit TRBD1. Looked up from germline, CDR1 is KGHSH and CDR2 is LQKENI. J lost 10 bases, V lost 4 bases, and 4 bases had no gene match. This CDR3 region has 12 residues. CDR3 region: CASSRTGGGAFF. The CDR3 DNA follows: TGTGCCAGCTCACGTACAGGGGGCGGAGCTTTCTTT.

The CDR3 nucleotides read TGTGCCAGCAGTAGCCCAGGGGGCCGACAAGAGACCCAGTACTTC. Translation: CASSSPGGRQETQYF. The chain recombines TRBV6-1 with TRBJ2-5, with 8 bases lining up with TRBD1. The CDR3 length is 15 residues. Germline CDR1 reads MNHNS; CDR2 reads SASEGT. Trimming cost V 5 bases and J 2 bases; bases outside gene matches: 7.

This clone was seen only once. CDR3 sequence: CASSADTNEQYF. The CDR3 nucleotides read TGTGCCAGCAGCGCGGACACCAACGAGCAGTACTTC. The chain carries TRBV2 and TRBJ2-7, with TRBD1 as a possible D gene (5 bases). The CDR3 sequence is 12 residues long. Germline CDR1 SNHLY, CDR2 FYNNEI. The V end was cut by 6 bases, the J end by 5 bases, with 11 bases between. Drawing the rest from reference TRBV2 and TRBJ2-7, the complete variable domain is EPEVTQTPSHQVTQMGQEVILRCVPISNHLYFYWYRQILGQKVEFLVSFYNNEISEKSEIFDDQFSVERPDGSNFTLKIRSTKLEDSAMYFCASSADTNEQYFGPGTRLTVT.

The chain uses TRBV6-1 and TRBJ2-3; possibly TRBD2 for D (6 bases). The germline V and J ends were trimmed by 6 bases and 10 bases, with 20 bases remaining between them. The CDR3 runs to 14 residues. Germline CDR1 MNHNS, CDR2 SASEGT. The CDR3 sequence is CASRAGTDIGAQYF. CDR3 DNA: TGTGCCAGCAGAGCCGGGACTGACATAGGAGCGCAGTATTTT.

The V gene is TRBV5-6, the J gene TRBJ2-7; no firm D call. Germline loops: CDR1 SGHDT, CDR2 YYEEEE. The CDR3 extends over 15 amino acids. The V end was cut by 0 bases, the J end by 0 bases, with 10 bases between. The CDR3 bases are TGTGCCAGCAGCTTGGGATCCAGAATCTCCTACGAGCAGTACTTC. This sequence encodes CASSLGSRISYEQYF.

Worth noting for this clone: A read error may account for a junction end that differs from germline. This sequence joins TRBV19 and TRBJ1-2; D is unclear. CDR3 size: 14 residues. CDR1 is LNHDA, CDR2 SQIVND, per germline (reference sequence). The CDR3 sequence: CASSIDTGNYGYTF. CDR3 coding DNA: TGTGCCAGTAGTATAGATACCGGGAACTACGGCTACACCTTC.

The rearrangement links TRBV5-1 to TRBJ1-5, with D unresolved. Germline-derived CDR1 and CDR2 are SGHRS and YFSETQ. Trimming took off 4 bases at V and 0 bases at J, with 11 bases between the two ends. The CDR3 totals 15 residues. CDR3 loop: CASSRTGVSNQPQHF. In DNA form, the CDR3 reads TGCGCCAGCAGCAGGACCGGGGTTAGCAATCAGCCCCAGCATTTT.

V usage is TRBV5-4 and J usage is TRBJ2-3; D not resolved. The CDR3 has 16 residues. CDR1 is SGHNT and CDR2 is YYREEE in the germline V gene (reference sequence). V lost 0 bases and J 2 bases, leaving 13 bases between the germline ends. CDR3 sequence reads: CASSLGALLYTDTQYF. The CDR3, as DNA: TGTGCCAGCAGCTTGGGGGCCCTGTTATACACAGATACGCAGTATTTT.

The chain couples TRBV7-9 to TRBJ1-2, with D uncertain. CDR3 length: 13 amino acids. Germline CDR1 SEHNR, CDR2 FQNEAQ (reference sequence). Between the trimmed V and J ends, which lost 1 base and 5 bases, there was a span of 8 bases. CDR3 in DNA: TGTGCCAGCAGCTTAGACGTGGGGTATGGCTACACCTTC. As protein: CASSLDVGYGYTF. The full variable domain, its missing parts supplied by reference TRBV7-9 and TRBJ1-2, is DTGVSQNPRHKITKRGQNVTFRCDPISEHNRLYWYRQTLGQGPEFLTYFQNEAQLEKSRLLSDRFSAERPKGSFSTLEIQRTEQGDSAMYLCASSLDVGYGYTFGSGTRLTVV.

The rearrangement links TRBV18 to TRBJ2-6; D unresolved. In germline, CDR1 is KGHSH, CDR2 LQKENI. Deletions cut 8 bases from V and 4 bases from J, with 15 bases between. The CDR3 extends over 15 amino acids. For the CDR3, the DNA is TGTGCCAGCCTACTCGGTATGTCCGGGGCCAACGTCCTGACTTTC. It codes for CASLLGMSGANVLTF.